These 22 T cell receptor beta chains share one sample of origin, sequenced in a study of cytomegalovirus exposure and HLA in healthy donors. PCR used 60 Vbeta primers and 13 Jbeta primers. Sequencing used immunoSEQ multiplex PCR; TCRdb keeps in-frame clones, though not all of them. The repertoire includes 55,000 to 85,000 clones, about three quarters of them detected once, and 9.5% to 13% sits in the top ten. Source material: PBMCs. The receptors were gathered from a woman aged 40-49 years in good health and CMV-seropositive.

The J gene is TRBJ1-5, the V gene TRBV14; D possibly corresponds to TRBD1 (5 bases). V lost 3 bases to trimming and J lost 5 bases, with 8 bases between them. Germline V gene data show CDR1 as SGHDN and CDR2 as FVKESK. The CDR3 spans 13 residues. This chain's CDR3 is CASSQGLDQPQHF. As DNA, the CDR3 is TGTGCCAGCAGCCAGGGACTTGATCAGCCCCAGCATTTT.

The J gene is TRBJ2-1, the V gene TRBV7-8; 8 bases align to TRBD1. Germline lookup yields CDR1 SGHVS and CDR2 FQNEAQ. V shed 3 bases, J shed 3 bases, and the junction held 4 bases outside the gene matches. The CDR3 has 15 amino acids. The chain's CDR3 is CASSFGQGNYNEQFF. For the CDR3, the DNA is TGTGCCAGCAGCTTCGGACAGGGCAACTACAATGAGCAGTTCTTC.

The chain couples TRBV14 to TRBJ1-6; no firm D call. CDR3 length: 14 amino acids. V was pared by 2 bases and J by 10 bases, with 12 bases between. Looked up from germline, CDR1 is SGHDN and CDR2 is FVKESK. The CDR3 protein is CASSQSPSVSPLHF. The CDR3 DNA reads TGTGCCAGCAGCCAATCCCCCTCCGTATCACCCCTCCACTTT. The full variable domain, completed using reference TRBV14 and TRBJ1-6, is EAGVTQFPSHSVIEKGQTVTLRCDPISGHDNLYWYRRVMGKEIKFLLHFVKESKQDESGMPNNRFLAERTGGTYSTLKVQPAELEDSGVYFCASSQSPSVSPLHFGNGTRLTVT.

The rearrangement uses TRBV6-5 and TRBJ1-1; no reliable D call. Germline V lookup: CDR1 MNHEY, CDR2 SVGAGI. CDR3 length: 14 residues. V dropped 6 bases and J dropped 4 bases, with 15 bases sitting between them. The CDR3 loop is CASSPARGFTEAFF. The CDR3 nucleotides are TGTGCCAGCAGCCCTGCCCGAGGGTTCACTGAAGCTTTCTTT.

This clone was seen a single time. The chain employs TRBV7-2 and TRBJ2-7; D gene ambiguous. This CDR3 has 17 amino acids. V gave up 5 bases and J gave up 5 bases, with 25 bases separating them. Germline assignment: CDR1 SGHTA and CDR2 FQGNSA. The CDR3 sequence is CASSPTRPRPGVDEQYF. The CDR3 DNA reads as TGTGCCAGCAGCCCAACCCGGCCCCGACCCGGAGTGGACGAGCAGTACTTC. The entire variable domain, with the rest obtained from reference TRBV7-2 and TRBJ2-7, is as follows: GAGVSQSPSNKVTEKGKDVELRCDPISGHTALYWYRQSLGQGLEFLIYFQGNSAPDKSGLPSDRFSAERTGGSVSTLTIQRTQQEDSAVYLCASSPTRPRPGVDEQYFGPGTRLTVT.

This clone was detected a few times. The rearrangement uses TRBV12-1 and TRBJ2-7; the table names TRBD1, a call not compared with the DNA. TRBV12-1 is a recognized pseudogene. This CDR3 comprises 15 residues. The DNA of the CDR3 is TGTGCCAGCAGCTTTGAGGGACAGGGATCCTACGAGCAGTACTTC. Its protein product is CASSFEGQGSYEQYF.

This clone was seen once. The chain recombines TRBV5-6 with TRBJ2-3, with TRBD2 as a possible D gene (5 bases). The V end lost 4 bases, the J end lost 2 bases, and 14 bases lay between the germline ends. Germline V gene data show CDR1 as SGHDT and CDR2 as YYEEEE. This CDR3 is 15 amino acids long. CDR3 DNA sequence: TGTGCCAGCAGCGCAGATTCGGGGTTCACAGATACGCAGTATTTT. Its translation is CASSADSGFTDTQYF. The complete variable domain, with remaining parts taken from reference TRBV5-6 and TRBJ2-3, reads DAGVTQSPTHLIKTRGQQVTLRCSPKSGHDTVSWYQQALGQGPQFIFQYYEEEERQRGNFPDRFSGHQFPNYSSELNVNALLLGDSALYLCASSADSGFTDTQYFGPGTRLTVL.

V usage is TRBV7-9 and J usage is TRBJ1-1; TRBD1 agrees at 8 bases. The CDR3 spans 17 residues. Germline V gene data show CDR1 as SEHNR and CDR2 as FQNEAQ (reference sequence). The J segment lost 6 bases and the V segment lost 4 bases, leaving 16 bases of the junction unmatched. Here the CDR3 reads CASSSSGQVPWGAEAFF. The CDR3 bases are TGTGCCAGCAGCTCCTCGGGACAGGTTCCCTGGGGCGCTGAAGCTTTCTTT.

V usage is TRBV5-4 and J usage is TRBJ1-2, with D uncertain. The germline V gene encodes CDR1 SGHNT and CDR2 YYREEE (reference sequence). The CDR3 has 14 residues. The germline V and J ends were trimmed by 4 bases and 0 bases, with 10 bases remaining between them. Here the CDR3 reads CASSRGKANYGYTF. DNA of the CDR3: TGTGCCAGCAGCCGCGGGAAAGCTAACTATGGCTACACCTTC.

V is TRBV11-2 and J is TRBJ1-1; 7 bases align to TRBD1. The CDR3 runs to 15 residues. Germline CDR1 and CDR2: SGHAT and FQNNGV. V lost 9 bases, J lost 0 bases, and 10 bases stayed unmatched. The CDR3 region has the DNA TGTGCCAGTCTACCTGACAGGGCCATGAACACTGAAGCTTTCTTT. This sequence encodes CASLPDRAMNTEAFF.

The chain has TRBV7-9 and TRBJ1-1; TRBD1 might be the D (5 bases). CDR1 SEHNR and CDR2 FQNEAQ come from the germline V gene (reference sequence). The CDR3 has 15 amino acids. V lost 5 bases and J lost 4, with 17 bases in between. CDR3 amino acids: CASSQGAVYGTEAFF. For the CDR3, the DNA is TGTGCCAGCAGCCAAGGGGCGGTGTACGGCACTGAAGCTTTCTTT.

CDR3 residues: CASSRPRGNEKLFF. DNA of the CDR3: TGTGCCAGCAGCAGGCCTCGCGGGAATGAAAAACTGTTTTTT. This chain joins TRBV5-6 and TRBJ1-4; D remains unclear. V was cut by 4 bases and J by 5 bases, with 12 bases left in between. This CDR3 has 14 residues. The V gene's germline CDR1 is SGHDT and CDR2 YYEEEE.

The V and J genes are TRBV6-1 and TRBJ2-2, with D maybe TRBD1 (5 bases). CDR3 size: 14 residues. V shed 6 bases and J shed 5 bases, with 13 bases lying between them. CDR1 and CDR2 from the germline V gene are MNHNS and SASEGT. The CDR3, as DNA: TGTGCCAGCAGGGGGCCCGGATTTACCGGGGAGCTGTTTTTT. This codes for CASRGPGFTGELFF.

The chain is built from TRBV20-1 and TRBJ2-7; the D gene is possibly TRBD1 (6 bases). V was clipped by 6 bases and J by 5 bases, with 8 bases between them. The CDR3 runs 10 residues. CDR1 is DFQATT and CDR2 is SNEGSKA in the germline V gene (reference sequence). The CDR3 is CSAQGNEQYF. The CDR3 DNA is TGCAGTGCGCAGGGGAACGAGCAGTACTTC.

There are a few counts of this clone. The V gene is TRBV29-1, the J gene TRBJ1-2, with D unresolved. Germline V CDR1 and CDR2: SQVTM, ANQGSEA. V dropped 4 bases and J dropped 4 bases, with 7 bases sitting between them. The CDR3 runs 11 residues. CDR3 in DNA: TGCAGCGTTGGTTCCGGCTATGGCTACACCTTC. Translation gives CSVGSGYGYTF. The full variable domain, completed using reference TRBV29-1 and TRBJ1-2, is SAVISQKPSRDICQRGTSLTIQCQVDSQVTMMFWYRQQPGQSLTLIATANQGSEATYESGFVIDKFPISRPNLTFSTLTVSNMSPEDSSIYLCSVGSGYGYTFGSGTRLTVV.

The chain links TRBV6-5 to TRBJ1-2, with D unclear. V was shortened by 7 bases and J by 0 bases, with 6 bases between the two germline ends. This CDR3 spans 12 amino acids. Germline CDR1 is MNHEY and CDR2 is SVGAGI. CDR3: CASMSSNYGYTF. The CDR3 nucleotides are TGTGCCAGCATGTCCTCTAACTATGGCTACACCTTC.

The J gene is TRBJ2-1, the V gene TRBV6-5, with 8 bases aligning to TRBD2. CDR1 is MNHEY, CDR2 SVGAGI, per germline. Trimming cost V 7 bases and J 5 bases; bases outside gene matches: 7. The CDR3 length is 14 residues. CDR3 protein: CASTTAGAHNEQFF. For the CDR3, the DNA is TGTGCCAGCACAACAGCGGGGGCCCACAATGAGCAGTTCTTC.

Turning to this clone: The conserved final phenylalanine or tryptophan is absent from the CDR3, which likely points to a read error. The chain employs TRBV29-1 and TRBJ1-4; 7 bases are shared with TRBD1. With 5 bases clipped from V and 0 bases from J, the junction kept 0 bases outside the gene matches. Germline V gene lookup returns CDR1 SQVTM and CDR2 ANQGSEA. This CDR3 contains 13 residues. CDR3 loop: CSVTGATNEKLFV. DNA of the CDR3: TGCAGCGTTACAGGGGCAACTAATGAAAAACTGTTTGTT.

V gene TRBV5-1 combines with J gene TRBJ2-7; TRBD1 matches at 8 bases. This CDR3 contains 13 residues. Germline V lookup: CDR1 SGHRS, CDR2 YFSETQ. J was trimmed by 6 bases and V by 3 bases; bases with no gene match: 5. CDR3 loop: CASSSRQGPEQYF. The DNA of the CDR3 is TGCGCCAGCAGCTCCCGACAGGGGCCCGAGCAGTACTTC.

The chain employs TRBV7-9 and TRBJ2-7; no clear D. CDR3 length: 15 residues. Germline V gene sequence: CDR1 SEHNR, CDR2 FQNEAQ (reference sequence). V gave up 0 bases and J gave up 5 bases, with 14 bases separating them. DNA of the CDR3: TGTGCCAGCAGCTTAGCGGAGTGGTCTCCTAACGAGCAGTACTTC. Amino acid sequence: CASSLAEWSPNEQYF.

The V and J genes are TRBV6-1 and TRBJ2-7; a weak D match, TRBD2 (5 bases). Germline V gene data show CDR1 as MNHNS and CDR2 as SASEGT. V was cut by 7 bases and J by 2 bases, with 15 bases left in between. The CDR3 runs to 14 residues. The CDR3 reads CASMGARLPYEQYF. The CDR3 region has the DNA TGTGCCAGCATGGGAGCAAGGTTACCCTACGAGCAGTACTTC.

The chain couples TRBV6-5 to TRBJ1-2; D is unclear. Germline-derived CDR1 and CDR2 are MNHEY and SVGAGI. V dropped 5 bases and J dropped 0 bases, with 7 bases sitting between them. The CDR3 runs 13 residues. The CDR3 nucleotides read TGTGCCAGCAGTAGAGGTGCTAACTATGGCTACACCTTC. Translating gives CASSRGANYGYTF.